This TCR beta chain appears in the sequencing data of a study of beta chain features in type 1 diabetes. Overall study context: The examined sorted cells totaled roughly 110,000,000 across samples. General observations from the study: Shortening of TCRB CDR3s, moderate but significant, appeared in all four CD4+ subsets of Type 1 diabetes patients.

The CDR3 sequence is 12 residues long. The V end was cut by 4 bases, the J end by 3 bases, with 5 bases between. From germline, CDR1 is MNHEY and CDR2 SMNVEV (reference sequence). Worth noting for this clone: Its antigen is as yet unknown.

Reverse transcribing all isolated RNA meant expressed TCRB transcripts were sequenced. Sequenced by immunoSEQ multiplex PCR; TCRdb stores in-frame clones only, minus some. The sample carries around 280,000 clones, over 12% recorded once. The chain recombines TRBV27 with TRBJ2-3; D not resolved. This clonotype originated in a man younger than 35 with type 1 diabetes. Material for sequencing was naive CD4+ T cells from blood. CDR3 coding DNA: TGTGCCAGCAGTTACGGGACAGATACGCAGTATTTT. Its protein product is CASSYGTDTQYF.